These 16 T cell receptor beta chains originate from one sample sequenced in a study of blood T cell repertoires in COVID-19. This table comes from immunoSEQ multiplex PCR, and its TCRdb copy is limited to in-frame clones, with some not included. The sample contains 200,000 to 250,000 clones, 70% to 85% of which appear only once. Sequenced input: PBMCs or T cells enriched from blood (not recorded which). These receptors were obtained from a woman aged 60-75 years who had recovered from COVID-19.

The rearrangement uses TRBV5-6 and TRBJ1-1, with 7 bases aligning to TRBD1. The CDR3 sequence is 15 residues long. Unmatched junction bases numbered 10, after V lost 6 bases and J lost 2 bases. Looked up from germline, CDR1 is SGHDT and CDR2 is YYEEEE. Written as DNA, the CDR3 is TGTGCCAGCATCCGAAGGGCAGGGGGAAACACTGAAGCTTTCTTT. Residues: CASIRRAGGNTEAFF. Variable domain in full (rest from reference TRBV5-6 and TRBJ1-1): DAGVTQSPTHLIKTRGQQVTLRCSPKSGHDTVSWYQQALGQGPQFIFQYYEEEERQRGNFPDRFSGHQFPNYSSELNVNALLLGDSALYLCASIRRAGGNTEAFFGQGTRLTVV.

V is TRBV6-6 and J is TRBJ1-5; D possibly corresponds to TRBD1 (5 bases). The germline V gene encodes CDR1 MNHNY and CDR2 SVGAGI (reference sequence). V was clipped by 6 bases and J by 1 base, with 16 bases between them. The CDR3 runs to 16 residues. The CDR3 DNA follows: TGTGCCAGCAGAGCAGGGATCGGATTAAGCAATCAGCCCCAGCATTTT. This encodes CASRAGIGLSNQPQHF.

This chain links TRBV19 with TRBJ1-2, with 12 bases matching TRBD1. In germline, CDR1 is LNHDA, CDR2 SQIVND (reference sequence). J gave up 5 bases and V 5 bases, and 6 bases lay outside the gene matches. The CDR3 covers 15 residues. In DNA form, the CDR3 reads TGTGCCAGTAGTCCGGGGACAGGGGGCCGGTATGGCTACACCTTC. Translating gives CASSPGTGGRYGYTF.

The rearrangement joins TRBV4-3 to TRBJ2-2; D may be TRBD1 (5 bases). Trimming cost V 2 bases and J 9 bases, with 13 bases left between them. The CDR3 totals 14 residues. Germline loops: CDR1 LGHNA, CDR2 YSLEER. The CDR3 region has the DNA TGCGCCAGCAGCCAAACCTCAGGGTTGCGGGAGCTGTTTTTT. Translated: CASSQTSGLRELFF.

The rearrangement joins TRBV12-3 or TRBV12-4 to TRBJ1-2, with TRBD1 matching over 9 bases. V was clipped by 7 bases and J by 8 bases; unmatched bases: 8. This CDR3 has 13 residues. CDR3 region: CASTLQGAGGYTF. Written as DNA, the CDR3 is TGTGCCAGCACCCTACAGGGGGCAGGGGGCTACACCTTC.

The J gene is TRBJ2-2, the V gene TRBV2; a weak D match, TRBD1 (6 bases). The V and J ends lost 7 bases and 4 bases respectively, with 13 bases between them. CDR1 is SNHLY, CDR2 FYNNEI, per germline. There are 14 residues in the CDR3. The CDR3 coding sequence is TGTGCCAGCACCCGAACAGGGCTCACCGGGGAGCTGTTTTTT. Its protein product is CASTRTGLTGELFF.

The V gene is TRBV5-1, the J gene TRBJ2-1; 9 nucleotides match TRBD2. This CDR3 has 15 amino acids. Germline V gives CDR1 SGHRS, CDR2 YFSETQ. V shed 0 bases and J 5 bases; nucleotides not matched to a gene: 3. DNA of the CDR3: TGCGCCAGCAGCTTGGGGCTAGCGGGGAACAATGAGCAGTTCTTC. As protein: CASSLGLAGNNEQFF.

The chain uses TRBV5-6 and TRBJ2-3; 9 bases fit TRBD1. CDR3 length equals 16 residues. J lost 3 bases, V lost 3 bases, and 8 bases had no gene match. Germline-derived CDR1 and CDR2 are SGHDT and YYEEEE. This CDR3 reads CASSSGTGRSTDTQYF. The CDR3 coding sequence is TGTGCCAGCAGCTCCGGGACAGGGCGTTCGACAGATACGCAGTATTTT.

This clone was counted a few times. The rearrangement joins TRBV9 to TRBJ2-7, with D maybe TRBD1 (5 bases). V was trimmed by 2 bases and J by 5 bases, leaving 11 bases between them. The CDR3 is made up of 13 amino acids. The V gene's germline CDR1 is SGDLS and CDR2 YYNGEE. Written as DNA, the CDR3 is TGTGCCAGCAGCGTCCGGACCAGGGACGAGCAGTACTTC. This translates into CASSVRTRDEQYF.

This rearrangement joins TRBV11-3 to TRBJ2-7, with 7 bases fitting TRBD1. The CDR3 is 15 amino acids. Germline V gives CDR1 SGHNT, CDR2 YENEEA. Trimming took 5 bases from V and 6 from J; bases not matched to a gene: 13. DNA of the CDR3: TGTGCCAGCAGCGCGACACAGGGGAATCAGGGCGAGCAGTACTTC. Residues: CASSATQGNQGEQYF.

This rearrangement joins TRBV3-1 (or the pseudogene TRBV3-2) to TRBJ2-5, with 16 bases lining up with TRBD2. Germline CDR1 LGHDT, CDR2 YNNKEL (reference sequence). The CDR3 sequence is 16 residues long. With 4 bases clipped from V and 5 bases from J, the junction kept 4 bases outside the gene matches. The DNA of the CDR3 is TGTGCCAGCAGCCTGGGGACTAGCGGGGGGGCGGAGACCCAGTACTTC. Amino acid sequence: CASSLGTSGGAETQYF.

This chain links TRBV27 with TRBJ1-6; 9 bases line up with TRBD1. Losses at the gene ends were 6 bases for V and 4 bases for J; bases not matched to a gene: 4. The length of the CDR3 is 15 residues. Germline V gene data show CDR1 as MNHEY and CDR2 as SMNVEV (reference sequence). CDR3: CASRTGGAYNSPLHF. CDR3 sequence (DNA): TGTGCCAGCAGAACAGGGGGCGCTTATAATTCACCCCTCCACTTT.

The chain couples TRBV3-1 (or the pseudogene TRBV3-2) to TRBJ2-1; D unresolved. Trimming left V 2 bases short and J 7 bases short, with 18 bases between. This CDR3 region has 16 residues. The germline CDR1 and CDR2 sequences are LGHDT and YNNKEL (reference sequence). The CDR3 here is CASSQPVRHCGNEQFF. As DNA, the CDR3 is TGTGCCAGCAGCCAACCGGTCAGACATTGTGGAAATGAGCAGTTCTTC.

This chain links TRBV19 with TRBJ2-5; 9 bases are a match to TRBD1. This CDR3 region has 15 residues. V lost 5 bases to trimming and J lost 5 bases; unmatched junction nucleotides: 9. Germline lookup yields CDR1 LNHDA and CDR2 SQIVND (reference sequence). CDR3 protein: CASSRHRGRQETQYF. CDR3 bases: TGTGCCAGTAGTCGTCACAGGGGGCGCCAGGAGACCCAGTACTTC.

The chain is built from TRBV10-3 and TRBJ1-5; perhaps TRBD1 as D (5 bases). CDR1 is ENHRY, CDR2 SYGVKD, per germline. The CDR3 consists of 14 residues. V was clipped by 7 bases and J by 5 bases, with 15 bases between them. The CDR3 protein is CAITDRQGDQPQHF. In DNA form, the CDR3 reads TGTGCCATCACCGACCGGCAGGGTGATCAGCCCCAGCATTTT.

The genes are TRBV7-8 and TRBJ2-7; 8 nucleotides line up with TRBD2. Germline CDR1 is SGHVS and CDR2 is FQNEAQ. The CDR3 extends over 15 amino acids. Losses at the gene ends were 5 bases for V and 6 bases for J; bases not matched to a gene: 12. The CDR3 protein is CASSPAGTSGPEQYF. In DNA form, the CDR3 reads TGTGCCAGCAGCCCCGCGGGGACTAGTGGTCCCGAGCAGTACTTC. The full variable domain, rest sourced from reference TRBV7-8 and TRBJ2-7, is GAGVSQSPRYKVAKRGQDVALRCDPISGHVSLFWYQQALGQGPEFLTYFQNEAQLDKSGLPSDRFFAERPEGSVSTLKIQRTQQEDSAVYLCASSPAGTSGPEQYFGPGTRLTVT.